Below are 21 T cell receptor beta chains sequenced from a single sample in a study of CD8 T cells in ankylosing spondylitis. Each CDR3 protein gets one entry after TCRdb re-called the 5' RACE reads with MiXCR. The data show 250,000 or so distinct CDR3 sequences, with 20% to 30% seen just once and more than 0.6% held by the top ten. Sequenced: blood, either unsorted or a sorted T cell fraction (not recorded which). Source of these receptors: a male donor with ankylosing spondylitis or in good health (not recorded which).

The rearrangement uses TRBV5-1 and TRBJ2-1; D possibly corresponds to TRBD1 (5 bases). V was cut by 1 base and J by 0 bases, with 11 bases left in between. Germline V CDR1 and CDR2: SGHRS, YFSETQ. The CDR3 consists of 16 residues. Written as DNA, the CDR3 is TGCGCCAGCAGCTTGAGGTGGGGCCGCTCCTACAATGAGCAGTTCTTC. Its translation is CASSLRWGRSYNEQFF.

This chain links TRBV15 with TRBJ1-6; D remains unclear. Germline loops: CDR1 LNHNV, CDR2 YYDKDF (reference sequence). V shed 4 bases and J shed 10 bases, with 20 bases lying between them. CDR3 length equals 16 residues. CDR3 protein: CATSKKEGFNVSPLHF. The CDR3 DNA reads as TGTGCCACCAGCAAGAAAGAGGGCTTCAACGTGTCACCCCTCCACTTT.

This clonotype was found many times. The rearrangement links TRBV20-1 to TRBJ2-1; 9 nucleotides align to TRBD2. The V and J ends lost 1 base and 6 bases, in that order; junction bases with no gene match: 10. CDR3 length: 16 amino acids. Germline CDR1 DFQATT, CDR2 SNEGSKA (reference sequence). CDR3 DNA: TGCAGTGCTAGAGCTCCCGGGACTAGCCTGGGCAATGAGCAGTTCTTC. As protein: CSARAPGTSLGNEQFF.

This clonotype showed up just a few times. V is TRBV12-3 or TRBV12-4 and J is TRBJ2-7; 7 nucleotides line up with TRBD2. The CDR3 runs to 14 residues. The trim removed 6 bases at V and 3 bases at J, leaving 8 bases unmatched. The CDR3 loop is CASSLGGIGYEQYF. Written as DNA, the CDR3 is TGTGCCAGCAGCCTGGGGGGGATCGGCTACGAGCAGTACTTC.

This clonotype was detected many times. The chain combines TRBV20-1 with TRBJ1-2; no definite D call. Germline-derived CDR1 and CDR2 are DFQATT and SNEGSKA (reference sequence). Trimming took off 5 bases at V and 2 bases at J, with 12 bases between the two ends. This CDR3 has 13 amino acids. Written as DNA, the CDR3 is TGCAGTGCTTCTAGCGGGCCGAACTATGGCTACACCTTC. It encodes CSASSGPNYGYTF.

The chain recombines TRBV3-1 with TRBJ2-3; 7 nucleotides line up with TRBD1. V lost 9 bases and J lost 5; bases outside the gene matches: 8. The CDR3 runs to 13 residues. Germline CDR1 reads LGHDT; CDR2 reads YNNKEL (reference sequence). The CDR3 region is CARSTSGGDTQYF. In DNA form, the CDR3 reads TGTGCCAGGTCGACCTCAGGGGGAGATACGCAGTATTTT.

The CDR3 spells CASSERRCGELFF. CDR3 coding DNA: TGCGCCAGCAGTGAGCGGCGGTGTGGGGAGCTGTTTTTT. This chain joins TRBV10-1 and TRBJ2-2; D not resolved. The CDR3 loop spans 13 amino acids. The germline V gene has CDR1 WNHNN and CDR2 SYGVQD (reference sequence). Trimming took 2 bases from V and 8 from J, leaving 9 bases between them.

The V call is TRBV6-1, the J call TRBJ2-3; TRBD2 is a possible D gene (6 bases). The V and J ends lost 5 bases and 4 bases respectively, with 13 bases between them. Germline values: CDR1 MNHNS, CDR2 SASEGT. This CDR3 is 14 amino acids long. CDR3 nucleotide sequence: TGTGCCAGCAGTCCGGGGACTGCTCCAGATACGCAGTATTTT. Its protein is CASSPGTAPDTQYF.

At least ten counts were recorded for this clonotype. The chain uses TRBV7-3 and TRBJ2-7, with D unresolved. The germline V gene encodes CDR1 SGHTA and CDR2 FQGTGA. Trimming shortened V by 1 base and J by 7 bases, and 14 bases separated the two germline ends. The CDR3 sequence is 14 residues long. The CDR3 here is CASSLSAASREQYF. CDR3 DNA: TGTGCCAGCAGCTTAAGTGCAGCCTCCAGAGAGCAGTACTTC.

The chain is built from TRBV6-5 and TRBJ1-2, with TRBD1 identical over 12 bases. CDR3 length: 15 amino acids. V shed 2 bases and J 6 bases; nucleotides not matched to a gene: 4. Germline values: CDR1 MNHEY, CDR2 SVGAGI. DNA for the CDR3: TGTGCCAGCAGTTACGGGACAGGGGGCTCTGATGGCTACACCTTC. Protein: CASSYGTGGSDGYTF.

In its sample, this clonotype was seen many times. The gene calls are TRBV11-2 and TRBJ1-4; D unresolved. This CDR3 comprises 14 residues. With 5 bases removed from V and 8 bases from J, the gap between germline ends came to 15 bases. Germline CDR1 and CDR2: SGHAT and FQNNGV. CDR3 residues: CASSTSYGGEKLFF. The DNA for the CDR3 is TGTGCCAGCAGCACATCATACGGCGGGGAAAAACTGTTTTTT. Full variable domain (remainder filled in from reference TRBV11-2 and TRBJ1-4): EAGVAQSPRYKIIEKRQSVAFWCNPISGHATLYWYQQILGQGPKLLIQFQNNGVVDDSQLPKDRFSAERLKGVDSTLKIQPAKLEDSAVYLCASSTSYGGEKLFFGSGTQLSVL.

This clonotype has only a few counts. The chain couples TRBV20-1 to TRBJ1-5; D is unclear. Trimming stripped 0 bases from V and 16 bases from J, with 16 bases between. This CDR3 region has 12 residues. Germline V gene lookup returns CDR1 DFQATT and CDR2 SNEGSKA (reference sequence). In nucleotides, the CDR3 is TGCAGTGCTAGAGATGGCTCCGCGGGGAACCATTTT. This gives the protein CSARDGSAGNHF.

This clonotype was detected only a few times. The V gene is TRBV20-1, the J gene TRBJ2-3; 8 bases are shared with TRBD1. V lost 0 bases and J lost 2; bases outside the gene matches: 7. Germline loops: CDR1 DFQATT, CDR2 SNEGSKA (reference sequence). The CDR3 loop spans 16 amino acids. CDR3 sequence: CSARDPGTGPTDTQYF. The CDR3 DNA reads TGCAGTGCTAGAGATCCGGGGACAGGACCCACAGATACGCAGTATTTT.

This clonotype occurred a few times. The chain is built from TRBV5-1 and TRBJ2-7; perhaps TRBD1 as D (5 bases). V was shortened by 0 bases and J by 2 bases, with 12 bases between the two germline ends. CDR1 SGHRS and CDR2 YFSETQ come from the germline V gene. The CDR3 contains 15 residues. The CDR3 coding sequence is TGCGCCAGCAGCTTGGACTCAGGGAACCCCTACGAGCAGTACTTC. Encoded protein: CASSLDSGNPYEQYF.

V gene TRBV12-3 or TRBV12-4 combines with J gene TRBJ2-3; 7 nucleotides agree with TRBD2. Germline trimming cut 2 bases from V and 4 bases from J; bases unmatched to any gene: 0. This CDR3 is built from 13 residues. For the CDR3, the DNA is TGTGCCAGCAGTTTACTAGCGGCAGATACGCAGTATTTT. Its protein product is CASSLLAADTQYF.

This clonotype has just a few counts. The chain combines TRBV6-1 with TRBJ2-1; the D gene is possibly TRBD1 (5 bases). CDR1 and CDR2 (germline): MNHNS, SASEGT. The CDR3 length is 15 residues. V was clipped by 6 bases and J by 2 bases, with 14 bases between them. CDR3: CASRRTRQTYNEQFF. CDR3 nucleotide sequence: TGTGCCAGCAGGCGTACAAGACAGACCTACAATGAGCAGTTCTTC.

In its sample, this clonotype was seen a few times. This sequence joins TRBV7-2 and TRBJ2-1; 14 bases map to TRBD2. CDR1 and CDR2 (germline): SGHTA, FQGNSA. This CDR3 has 14 amino acids. Trimming cost V 5 bases and J 9 bases; bases outside gene matches: 3. As DNA, the CDR3 is TGTGCCAGCAGCCCTGGGACTAGCGGGGGTGAGCAGTTCTTC. Residues: CASSPGTSGGEQFF.

V and J are TRBV2 and TRBJ2-1; 10 nucleotides line up with TRBD2. Germline V gene sequence: CDR1 SNHLY, CDR2 FYNNEI. The CDR3 has 16 amino acids. V shed 8 bases, J shed 2 bases, and the junction held 9 bases outside the gene matches. DNA of the CDR3: TGTGCCAGCGACCCTTCCGGACTAGCGGCCTACAATGAGCAGTTCTTC. Amino acid sequence: CASDPSGLAAYNEQFF.

The chain employs TRBV10-3 and TRBJ2-3; D not resolved. Trimming pared 4 bases from V and 4 bases from J, leaving 15 bases between. The CDR3 spans 15 residues. Germline assignment: CDR1 ENHRY and CDR2 SYGVKD. The CDR3 DNA is TGTGCCATCAGTGTGTCGGAAAGGATCGCAGATACGCAGTATTTT. Residues: CAISVSERIADTQYF.

This clonotype was counted at least ten times. This chain uses TRBV20-1 with TRBJ2-7, with D possibly TRBD2 on 6 matching bases. The CDR3 totals 12 residues. The V gene's germline CDR1 is DFQATT and CDR2 SNEGSKA (reference sequence). Trimming shortened V by 7 bases and J by 5 bases, and 15 bases separated the two germline ends. In nucleotides, the CDR3 is TGCAGTGTTCGGAGGGGTCTCCACGAGCAGTACTTC. It translates to CSVRRGLHEQYF.

This chain joins TRBV20-1 and TRBJ2-5; the match to TRBD2 covers 14 bases. Germline CDR1 DFQATT, CDR2 SNEGSKA (reference sequence). Trimming took 5 bases from V and 5 from J; bases not matched to a gene: 7. This CDR3 region has 15 residues. CDR3 nucleotides: TGCAGTGCTTCAGGACTAGCGGGGGGCGGGGAGACCCAGTACTTC. This translates into CSASGLAGGGETQYF.